These 15 T cell receptor beta chains were sequenced from one sample in a study of shared clonotypes between healthy human individuals. The protocol was immunoSEQ multiplex PCR, while the TCRdb copy is restricted to in-frame clones and leaves out a portion. The sample includes 2 million to 2.5 million clones, 80% to 95% of them seen just once. Sequencing used naive CD4+ T cells from PBMCs. The subset: CD45RA+ positively selected. These TCRs come from a man in his late teens or twenties in good health. Some clones in this sample may be carry-over from other donors' samples.

V is TRBV2 and J is TRBJ1-4, with 9 nucleotides matching TRBD1. The germline V gene encodes CDR1 SNHLY and CDR2 FYNNEI. V lost 6 bases to trimming and J lost 0 bases; unmatched junction nucleotides: 2. The CDR3 has 15 residues. The CDR3 DNA reads TGTGCCAGCAGGGGACAGGGTACAACTAATGAAAAACTGTTTTTT. Translated, it gives CASRGQGTTNEKLFF.

Worth noting for this clone: The same CDR3 also results from other DNA sequences found in this sample. The chain joins TRBV11-2 to TRBJ2-3; TRBD2 agrees at 9 bases. J was trimmed by 1 base and V by 5 bases; bases with no gene match: 4. Per the germline V gene, CDR1 is SGHAT and CDR2 is FQNNGV. CDR3 length equals 15 residues. The CDR3 DNA sequence: TGTGCCAGCAGCCCGTGGACTAGCGGCACAGATACGCAGTATTTT. Amino acids: CASSPWTSGTDTQYF.

In its sample, this clone was seen once. The chain has TRBV7-2 and TRBJ2-3; the D call may be TRBD1 or TRBD2 (5 bases each). Trimming removed 5 bases at V and 5 bases at J, with 11 bases between. The CDR3 runs 13 residues. Germline V gene lookup returns CDR1 SGHTA and CDR2 FQGNSA. Written as DNA, the CDR3 is TGTGCCAGCAGCATCCGGGACCTAGATACGCAGTATTTT. It specifies CASSIRDLDTQYF.

This chain connects TRBV6-1 to TRBJ2-2; weak D call: TRBD2 (5 bases). Trimming took 1 base from V and 5 from J, leaving 8 bases between them. The V gene's germline CDR1 is MNHNS and CDR2 SASEGT. This CDR3 is built from 14 residues. The CDR3 DNA follows: TGTGCCAGCAGTGAAGACCCGGGGACCGGGGAGCTGTTTTTT. This gives the protein CASSEDPGTGELFF.

Worth noting for this clone: The identical CDR3 is also encoded by other nucleotide sequences in the sample. The gene calls are TRBV30 and TRBJ1-5, with D unclear. The V gene lost 3 bases and the J gene lost 2 bases, with 11 bases spanning the gap. This CDR3 has 14 amino acids. The germline V gene has CDR1 GTSNPN and CDR2 SVGIG (reference sequence). The CDR3 is CAWSAGGGNQPQHF. CDR3 nucleotide sequence: TGTGCCTGGAGCGCCGGCGGAGGCAATCAGCCCCAGCATTTT. Full variable domain (rest looked up from reference TRBV30 and TRBJ1-5): SQTIHQWPATLVQPVGSPLSLECTVEGTSNPNLYWYRQAAGRGLQLLFYSVGIGQISSEVPQNLSASRPQDRQFILSSKKLLLSDSGFYLCAWSAGGGNQPQHFGDGTRLSIL.

This chain links TRBV9 with TRBJ1-2; D is possibly TRBD1 (6 bases). The CDR3 is 18 residues long. The germline V gene has CDR1 SGDLS and CDR2 YYNGEE. Trimming removed 1 base from V and 0 bases from J, with 19 bases in between. The CDR3 DNA follows: TGTGCCAGCAGCGTAATTAGCGTAGCAGGGGTGACTAACTATGGCTACACCTTC. As protein: CASSVISVAGVTNYGYTF.

In the case of this clone: Other nucleotide sequences in the sample specify the same CDR3. This rearrangement joins TRBV5-1 to TRBJ2-1, with TRBD1 matching over 8 bases. Germline CDR1 is SGHRS and CDR2 is YFSETQ. The CDR3 runs 14 residues. V trimming: 5 bases; J trimming: 4 bases; junction bases outside the gene matches: 5. CDR3 amino acids: CASSLGTGYNEQFF. In nucleotides, the CDR3 is TGCGCCAGCAGTCTGGGGACAGGTTACAATGAGCAGTTCTTC.

The chain links TRBV11-1 to TRBJ2-1; D is unclear. The germline V gene has CDR1 SGHAT and CDR2 FQDESV (reference sequence). V lost 0 bases and J 4 bases, leaving 10 bases between the germline ends. The CDR3 has 15 amino acids. CDR3 nucleotide sequence: TGTGCCAGCAGCTTAGCGGAGCGCGTATACAATGAGCAGTTCTTC. Translating gives CASSLAERVYNEQFF. Full variable domain (rest looked up from reference TRBV11-1 and TRBJ2-1): EAEVAQSPRYKITEKSQAVAFWCDPISGHATLYWYRQILGQGPELLVQFQDESVVDDSQLPKDRFSAERLKGVDSTLKIQPAELGDSAMYLCASSLAERVYNEQFFGPGTRLTVL.

About this clone itself: The identical CDR3 is also encoded by other nucleotide sequences in the sample. The chain couples TRBV30 to TRBJ2-5; either TRBD1 or TRBD2 may supply D (5 bases each). The germline V and J ends were trimmed by 1 base and 4 bases, with 7 bases remaining between them. Germline V gene lookup returns CDR1 GTSNPN and CDR2 SVGIG (reference sequence). The length of the CDR3 is 12 residues. CDR3 protein: CAWSGGGETQYF. For the CDR3, the DNA is TGTGCCTGGAGTGGTGGGGGAGAGACCCAGTACTTC.

The chain uses TRBV6-6 and TRBJ2-7; D is unclear. Germline V lookup: CDR1 MNHNY, CDR2 SVGAGI (reference sequence). This CDR3 spans 15 amino acids. Trimming removed 6 bases from V and 3 bases from J, with 18 bases in between. CDR3 in DNA: TGTGCCAGCAGCCTCGGGCCGAAACTCCTCTACGAGCAGTACTTC. It is translated as CASSLGPKLLYEQYF.

The rearrangement links TRBV5-1 to TRBJ2-1, with 9 bases identical to TRBD1. The CDR3 runs to 17 residues. J was trimmed by 6 bases and V by 4 bases; bases with no gene match: 14. The V gene's germline CDR1 is SGHRS and CDR2 YFSETQ. In DNA, the CDR3 is TGCGCCAGCAGCCTGACTCCGGGACAGGGACCCGGCAATGAGCAGTTCTTC. It yields the protein CASSLTPGQGPGNEQFF. The full variable domain, its missing parts supplied by reference TRBV5-1 and TRBJ2-1, is KAGVTQTPRYLIKTRGQQVTLSCSPISGHRSVSWYQQTPGQGLQFLFEYFSETQRNKGNFPGRFSGRQFSNSRSEMNVSTLELGDSALYLCASSLTPGQGPGNEQFFGPGTRLTVL.

Details on this clone: At the DNA level, this CDR3 is encoded by other sequences in the same sample as well. The gene calls are TRBV28 and TRBJ2-4; D call uncertain. Trimming shortened V by 3 bases and J by 1 base, and 1 base separated the two germline ends. The CDR3 is 12 amino acids. Per the germline V gene, CDR1 is MDHEN and CDR2 is SYDVKM. The CDR3 sequence is CASSFAKNIQYF. The CDR3 nucleotides read TGTGCCAGCAGTTTTGCCAAAAACATTCAGTACTTC.

The chain combines TRBV29-1 with TRBJ2-5; 8 bases match TRBD2. The J call is uncertain, as TRBJ2-7 better fits the DNA end. Germline loops: CDR1 SQVTM, CDR2 ANQGSEA. This CDR3 has 13 residues. This CDR3 reads CSVDFAGGYEQYF. The CDR3 DNA is TGCAGCGTTGATTTCGCGGGAGGCTACGAGCAGTACTTC.

This clone was seen just once. This chain links TRBV7-2 with TRBJ1-1, with no clear D. V was pared by 5 bases and J by 6 bases, with 19 bases between. The CDR3 runs to 15 residues. Germline-derived CDR1 and CDR2 are SGHTA and FQGNSA. For the CDR3, the DNA is TGTGCCAGCAGCCCTCGCAAGTTTCGCAAGGCTGAAGCTTTCTTT. Its translation: CASSPRKFRKAEAFF.

The sample holds a few counts of this clone. This is likely a read error, given that the CDR3 carries no conserved phenylalanine or tryptophan at its end. Because the CDR3's place on the DNA is in doubt, the DNA is left out and the CDR3 is given as listed by TCRdb. The chain carries TRBV5-4 and TRBJ1-3. Germline V lookup: CDR1 SGHNT, CDR2 YYREEE (reference sequence). The CDR3 length equals 8 residues, ends included. The CDR3 sequence is CASTPFSA.